This entry features one T cell receptor beta chain sequence. CDR1 is SGDLS, CDR2 YYNGEE, per germline. This CDR3 region has 16 residues. Trimming shortened V by 0 bases and J by 6 bases, and 16 bases separated the two germline ends. The sample originates from a study of blood T cells in healthy people across ages. The use of a sample-barcoded 5' primer and a J-beta primer mix characterized a second PCR of 7 to 11 cycles. TCRdb re-analysed the 5' RACE reads in MiXCR, keeping a single row per CDR3 protein. Among about a million distinct CDR3 sequences, 51% were seen once, and the ten largest hold over 20%.

What was sequenced was blood. The TCR was taken from a woman aged 60-75 years in good health. The gene calls are TRBV9 and TRBJ2-4; TRBD2 is a possible D gene (6 bases). DNA for the CDR3: TGTGCCAGCAGCGTAGCTACGGGGGATCGTGGAAACATTCAGTACTTC. Encoded protein: CASSVATGDRGNIQYF.